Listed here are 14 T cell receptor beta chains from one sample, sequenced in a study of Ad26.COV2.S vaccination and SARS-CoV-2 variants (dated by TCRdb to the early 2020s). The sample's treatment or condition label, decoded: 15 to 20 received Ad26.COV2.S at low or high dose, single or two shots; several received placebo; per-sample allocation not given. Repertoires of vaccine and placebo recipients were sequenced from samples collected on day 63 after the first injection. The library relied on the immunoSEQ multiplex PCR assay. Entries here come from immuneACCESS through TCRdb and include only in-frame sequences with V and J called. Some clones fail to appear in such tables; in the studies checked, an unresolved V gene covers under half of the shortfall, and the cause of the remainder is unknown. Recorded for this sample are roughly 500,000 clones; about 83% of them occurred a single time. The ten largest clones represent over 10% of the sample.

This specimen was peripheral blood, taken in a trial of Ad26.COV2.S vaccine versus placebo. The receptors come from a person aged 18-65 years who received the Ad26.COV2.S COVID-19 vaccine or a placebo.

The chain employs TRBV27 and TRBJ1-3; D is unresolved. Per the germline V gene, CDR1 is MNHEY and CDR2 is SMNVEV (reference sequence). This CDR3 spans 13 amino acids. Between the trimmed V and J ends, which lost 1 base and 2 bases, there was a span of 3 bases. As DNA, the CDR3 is TGTGCCAGCAGTTTATTCGCTGGAAACACCATATATTTT. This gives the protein CASSLFAGNTIYF.

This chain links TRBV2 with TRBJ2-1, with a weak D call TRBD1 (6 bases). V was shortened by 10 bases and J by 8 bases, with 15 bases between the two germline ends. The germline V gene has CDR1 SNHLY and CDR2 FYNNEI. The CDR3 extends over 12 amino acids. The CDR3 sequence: CANRDHRDEQFF. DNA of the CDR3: TGTGCCAACAGGGACCACCGAGATGAGCAGTTCTTC.

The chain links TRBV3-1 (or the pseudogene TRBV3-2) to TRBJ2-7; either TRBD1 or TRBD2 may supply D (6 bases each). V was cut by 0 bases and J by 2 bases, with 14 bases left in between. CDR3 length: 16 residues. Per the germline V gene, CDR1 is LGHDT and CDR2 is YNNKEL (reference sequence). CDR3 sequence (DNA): TGTGCCAGCAGCCAAGAAGGGGGGCTCCGGGCCTACGAGCAGTACTTC. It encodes CASSQEGGLRAYEQYF.

The CDR3, as DNA: TGTGCCAGCAGTTTATTAAGGGGCGAGACCCAGTACTTC. The encoded protein is CASSLLRGETQYF. The rearrangement uses TRBV27 and TRBJ2-5; D possibly corresponds to TRBD1 (5 bases). The CDR3 totals 13 residues. V shed 1 base and J shed 5 bases, with 8 bases lying between them. The germline CDR1 and CDR2 sequences are MNHEY and SMNVEV (reference sequence).

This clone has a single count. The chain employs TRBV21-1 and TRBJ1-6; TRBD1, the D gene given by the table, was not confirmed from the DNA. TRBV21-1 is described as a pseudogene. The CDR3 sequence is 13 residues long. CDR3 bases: TGTGGAGGGGGCGCTCCTCGGGATTCACCCCTCCACTTT. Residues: CGGGAPRDSPLHF.

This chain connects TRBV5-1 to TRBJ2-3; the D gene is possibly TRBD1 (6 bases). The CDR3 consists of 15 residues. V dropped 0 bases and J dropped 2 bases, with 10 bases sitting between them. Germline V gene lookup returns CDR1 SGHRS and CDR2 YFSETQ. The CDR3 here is CASSLAGHDTDTQYF. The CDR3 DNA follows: TGCGCCAGCAGCTTGGCGGGACACGACACAGATACGCAGTATTTT.

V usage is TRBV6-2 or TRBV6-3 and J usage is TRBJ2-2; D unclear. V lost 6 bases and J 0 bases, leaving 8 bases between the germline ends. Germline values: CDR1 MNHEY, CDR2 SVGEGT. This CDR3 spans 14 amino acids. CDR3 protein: CASSRTANTGELFF. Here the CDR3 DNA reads TGTGCCAGCAGCCGCACAGCGAACACCGGGGAGCTGTTTTTT.

In nucleotides, the CDR3 is TGTGCCAGCAGCCAAAAGTTCGGGGCTAGCCGGGGGGAGACCCAGTACTTC. The encoded protein is CASSQKFGASRGETQYF. The chain recombines TRBV14 with TRBJ2-5; TRBD2 might be the D (6 bases). V lost 2 bases to trimming and J lost 5 bases, with 21 bases between them. The CDR3 totals 17 residues. The germline V gene has CDR1 SGHDN and CDR2 FVKESK.

Here the CDR3 DNA reads TGTGCCAGCAGTGACAGATTCTTATATGGCTACACCTTC. As protein: CASSDRFLYGYTF. The chain carries TRBV25-1 and TRBJ1-2; no clear D. The germline V and J ends were trimmed by 3 bases and 5 bases, with 10 bases remaining between them. The CDR3 covers 13 residues. Looked up from germline, CDR1 is MGHDK and CDR2 is SYGVNS.

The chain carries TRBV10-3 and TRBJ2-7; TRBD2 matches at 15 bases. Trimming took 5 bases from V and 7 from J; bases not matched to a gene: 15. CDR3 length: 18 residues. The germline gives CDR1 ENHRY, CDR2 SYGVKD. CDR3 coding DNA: TGTGCCATCAGTTTCCCCCCCGGGACTAGCGGGAGGCAACGGGAGCAGTACTTC. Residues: CAISFPPGTSGRQREQYF.

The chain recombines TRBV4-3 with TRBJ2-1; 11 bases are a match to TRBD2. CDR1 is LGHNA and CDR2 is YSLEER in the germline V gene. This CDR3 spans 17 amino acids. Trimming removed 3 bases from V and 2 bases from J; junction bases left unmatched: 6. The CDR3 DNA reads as TGCGCCAGCAGCCAGTTCACTAGCGGGAGAACCTACAATGAGCAGTTCTTC. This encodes CASSQFTSGRTYNEQFF.

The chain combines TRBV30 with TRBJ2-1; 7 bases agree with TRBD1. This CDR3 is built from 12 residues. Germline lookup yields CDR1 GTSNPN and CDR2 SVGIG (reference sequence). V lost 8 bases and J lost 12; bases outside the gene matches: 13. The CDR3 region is CAGRIRGYVQFF. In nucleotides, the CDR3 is TGTGCCGGAAGAATCAGGGGGTATGTGCAGTTCTTC.

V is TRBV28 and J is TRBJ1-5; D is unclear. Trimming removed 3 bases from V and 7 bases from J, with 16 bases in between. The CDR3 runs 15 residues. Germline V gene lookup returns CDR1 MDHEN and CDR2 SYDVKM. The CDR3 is CASSLYEGSNQPQHF. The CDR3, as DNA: TGTGCCAGCAGTTTGTACGAGGGTTCAAACCAGCCCCAGCATTTT.

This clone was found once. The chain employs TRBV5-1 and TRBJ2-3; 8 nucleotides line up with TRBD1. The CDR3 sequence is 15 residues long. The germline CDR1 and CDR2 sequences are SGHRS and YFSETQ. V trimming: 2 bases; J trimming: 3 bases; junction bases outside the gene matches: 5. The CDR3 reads CASSLQGDRTDTQYF. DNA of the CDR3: TGCGCCAGCAGCTTACAGGGGGATAGGACAGATACGCAGTATTTT. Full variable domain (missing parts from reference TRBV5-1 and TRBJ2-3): KAGVTQTPRYLIKTRGQQVTLSCSPISGHRSVSWYQQTPGQGLQFLFEYFSETQRNKGNFPGRFSGRQFSNSRSEMNVSTLELGDSALYLCASSLQGDRTDTQYFGPGTRLTVL.